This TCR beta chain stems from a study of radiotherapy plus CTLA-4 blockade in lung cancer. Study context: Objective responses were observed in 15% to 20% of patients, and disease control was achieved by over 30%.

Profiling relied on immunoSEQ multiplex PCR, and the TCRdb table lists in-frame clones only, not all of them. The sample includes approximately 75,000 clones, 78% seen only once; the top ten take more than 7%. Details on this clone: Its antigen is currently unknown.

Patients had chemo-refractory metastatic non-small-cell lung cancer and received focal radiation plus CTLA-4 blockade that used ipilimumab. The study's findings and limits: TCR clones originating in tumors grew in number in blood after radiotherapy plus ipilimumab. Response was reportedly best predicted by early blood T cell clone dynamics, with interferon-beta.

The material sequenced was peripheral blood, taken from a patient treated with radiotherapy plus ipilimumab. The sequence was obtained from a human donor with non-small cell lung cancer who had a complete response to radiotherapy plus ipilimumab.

This CDR3 reads CASSQDRGTSYNEQFF. The CDR3 nucleotides are TGTGCCAGCAGCCAAGATCGCGGCACCTCCTACAATGAGCAGTTCTTC. V gene TRBV14 combines with J gene TRBJ2-1; D gene unclear. This CDR3 comprises 16 residues. Trimming took 0 bases from V and 0 from J, leaving 9 bases between them. Germline V gene data show CDR1 as SGHDN and CDR2 as FVKESK.